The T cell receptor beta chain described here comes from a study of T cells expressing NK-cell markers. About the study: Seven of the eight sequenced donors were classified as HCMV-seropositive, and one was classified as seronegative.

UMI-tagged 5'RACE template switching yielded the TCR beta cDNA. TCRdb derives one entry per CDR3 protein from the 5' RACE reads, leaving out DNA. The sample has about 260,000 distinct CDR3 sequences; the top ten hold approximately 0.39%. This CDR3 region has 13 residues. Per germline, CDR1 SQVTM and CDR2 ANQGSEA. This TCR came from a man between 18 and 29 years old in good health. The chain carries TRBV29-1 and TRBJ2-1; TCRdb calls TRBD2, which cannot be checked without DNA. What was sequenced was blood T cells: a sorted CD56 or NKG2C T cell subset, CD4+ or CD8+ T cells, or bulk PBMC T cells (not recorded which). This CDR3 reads CSVEVFAGDEQFF.